This passage covers 32 T cell receptor beta chains from one sample sequenced in a study of OX40 agonist ivuxolimab in advanced cancers. Library construction relied on the immunoSEQ multiplex PCR assay. Held by TCRdb, this immuneACCESS table contains in-frame sequences only and omits some clones. Under half of the omission traces to an unresolved V gene where checked; the cause of the rest is unknown. The sample table shows approximately 51,000 clones, and around 77% are seen once. The ten largest clones represent 2% to 2.5% of the sample. Sequencing was performed on CD4+ or CD8+ T cells sorted from blood, taken in a trial of the OX40 agonist ivuxolimab. These receptors originate from an adult with an advanced solid tumor such as melanoma, head and neck, liver or kidney cancer.

The chain employs TRBV19 and TRBJ2-7; 7 bases fit TRBD2. The CDR3 sequence is 13 residues long. CDR1 is LNHDA, CDR2 SQIVND, per germline (reference sequence). V dropped 4 bases and J dropped 2; count of bases not matched to a gene: 2. The CDR3 bases are TGTGCCAGTAGTAGCCGGGGGGCCTACGAGCAGTACTTC. Translated: CASSSRGAYEQYF.

In DNA, the CDR3 is TGTGCCATCATGGCCGGGGACACAGATACGCAGTATTTT. This sequence encodes CAIMAGDTDTQYF. The chain has TRBV10-3 and TRBJ2-3; the D gene is possibly TRBD2 (5 bases). V lost 7 bases and J lost 2, with 10 bases in between. This CDR3 has 13 amino acids. The germline CDR1 and CDR2 sequences are ENHRY and SYGVKD.

V is TRBV6-6 and J is TRBJ2-1; D is possibly TRBD2 (6 bases). Trimming stripped 7 bases from V and 5 bases from J, with 15 bases between. Germline values: CDR1 MNHNY, CDR2 SVGAGI (reference sequence). The CDR3 extends over 14 amino acids. Written as DNA, the CDR3 is TGTGCCAGCACTCTCAGGAGGGACGACAATGAGCAGTTCTTC. Protein: CASTLRRDDNEQFF.

This clone is labeled as medium-sized. This chain links TRBV2 with TRBJ2-7; D uncertain. Trimming took off 5 bases at V and 3 bases at J, with 5 bases between the two ends. Germline V CDR1 and CDR2: SNHLY, FYNNEI. This CDR3 region has 11 residues. Written as DNA, the CDR3 is TGTGCCAGCAGTACTAACTACGAGCAGTACTTC. Protein product: CASSTNYEQYF.

J is TRBJ2-1 and V is TRBV28, with 12 nucleotides matching TRBD2. Trimming cost V 8 bases and J 10 bases; bases outside gene matches: 9. The germline gives CDR1 MDHEN, CDR2 SYDVKM. This CDR3 comprises 14 residues. CDR3 in amino acids: CASRLAGEGREQFF. CDR3 DNA sequence: TGTGCCAGCCGACTAGCGGGAGAGGGGAGGGAGCAGTTCTTC.

The chain joins TRBV29-1 to TRBJ2-7; D not resolved. Trimming cost V 4 bases and J 2 bases, with 9 bases left between them. Per the germline V gene, CDR1 is SQVTM and CDR2 is ANQGSEA. This CDR3 region has 12 residues. As DNA, the CDR3 is TGCAGCGTTGCGGGCATCACCTACGAGCAGTACTTC. Its protein product is CSVAGITYEQYF.

The rearrangement uses TRBV27 and TRBJ1-1, with TRBD1 matching over 7 bases. Germline V gene data show CDR1 as MNHEY and CDR2 as SMNVEV (reference sequence). Unmatched junction bases numbered 16, after V lost 6 bases and J lost 3 bases. This CDR3 spans 17 amino acids. The CDR3 DNA reads TGTGCCAGCAGCTTTGGGGACCCAGGGGGAAGCTACACTGAAGCTTTCTTT. Protein product: CASSFGDPGGSYTEAFF.

The CDR3 DNA reads TGTGCCAGCAGCGTCGACCCAGGAGCGGGAGGGCTATACGAGCAGTACTTC. Translating gives CASSVDPGAGGLYEQYF. The V gene is TRBV9, the J gene TRBJ2-7; TRBD2 aligns across 10 bases. This CDR3 comprises 17 residues. The germline V gene encodes CDR1 SGDLS and CDR2 YYNGEE. V shed 2 bases and J 4 bases; nucleotides not matched to a gene: 12.

This clone was recorded a few times. The chain has TRBV12-5 and TRBJ2-3; D unresolved. Per the germline V gene, CDR1 is LGHNT and CDR2 is FRNRAP. The length of the CDR3 is 15 residues. V shed 7 bases and J shed 3 bases, with 17 bases lying between them. The CDR3 here is CASALDALGTDTQYF. The CDR3 bases are TGTGCTAGTGCATTGGACGCCCTCGGGACAGATACGCAGTATTTT.

V is TRBV29-1 and J is TRBJ2-5, with 13 bases that match TRBD2. The CDR3 spans 20 residues. V shed 1 base and J 4 bases; nucleotides not matched to a gene: 18. Germline CDR1 SQVTM, CDR2 ANQGSEA. DNA for the CDR3: TGCAGCGTTGAAGGGATTCCGGGACTAGCGGGGAAAAACGCACGAGAGACCCAGTACTTC. Protein sequence: CSVEGIPGLAGKNARETQYF.

The J gene is TRBJ1-4, the V gene TRBV19; maybe TRBD1 (5 bases). Between the trimmed V and J ends, which lost 3 bases and 6 bases, there was a span of 14 bases. The CDR3 length is 15 residues. CDR1 is LNHDA and CDR2 is SQIVND in the germline V gene (reference sequence). Written as DNA, the CDR3 is TGTGCCAGTAGTATCAAATGGGGCGTGGATGAAAAACTGTTTTTT. Its protein is CASSIKWGVDEKLFF.

The chain recombines TRBV7-9 with TRBJ2-3; 8 bases line up with TRBD2. Germline V CDR1 and CDR2: SEHNR, FQNEAQ (reference sequence). This CDR3 is built from 17 residues. The junction had 13 bases not matched to a gene; V was cut back by 4 bases and J by 4 bases. CDR3 nucleotide sequence: TGTGCCAGCAGCTCATTTAGGGTAGCGGGATACTCAGATACGCAGTATTTT. Translation gives CASSSFRVAGYSDTQYF.

The chain's CDR3 is CASSPAAGSSYNEQFF. In nucleotides, the CDR3 is TGCGCCAGCAGCCCCGCCGCAGGAAGCTCCTACAATGAGCAGTTCTTC. The chain recombines TRBV5-1 with TRBJ2-1, with D unresolved. The CDR3 has 16 residues. Germline lookup yields CDR1 SGHRS and CDR2 YFSETQ. V gave up 4 bases and J gave up 0 bases, with 14 bases separating them.

The chain's CDR3 is CASSGRTRTMGYTF. The DNA for the CDR3 is TGTGCCAGCAGTGGAAGGACACGCACTATGGGCTACACCTTC. This chain connects TRBV6-1 to TRBJ1-2; weak D call: TRBD1 (5 bases). Germline V lookup: CDR1 MNHNS, CDR2 SASEGT. V lost 4 bases and J lost 8, with 17 bases in between. The CDR3 contains 14 residues.

This chain joins TRBV6-6 and TRBJ1-2, with a weak D call TRBD1 (5 bases). Per the germline V gene, CDR1 is MNHNY and CDR2 is SVGAGI (reference sequence). V lost 6 bases and J lost 7, with 18 bases in between. This CDR3 is built from 14 residues. In nucleotides, the CDR3 is TGTGCCAGCAGCAAGTGGGGGACCGACTTTGGCTACACCTTC. It encodes CASSKWGTDFGYTF.

This chain links TRBV10-1 with TRBJ2-1, with D maybe TRBD2 (7 bases). The CDR3 consists of 13 residues. Germline loops: CDR1 WNHNN, CDR2 SYGVQD (reference sequence). The V end was cut by 7 bases, the J end by 9 bases, with 16 bases between. The CDR3 sequence is CASMRGGQAEQFF. CDR3 DNA: TGCGCCAGCATGAGGGGGGGGCAGGCTGAGCAGTTCTTC.

The chain joins TRBV30 to TRBJ2-3, with D perhaps TRBD1 (5 bases). Germline V gene lookup returns CDR1 GTSNPN and CDR2 SVGIG (reference sequence). Between the trimmed V and J ends, which lost 1 base and 4 bases, there was a span of 6 bases. This CDR3 contains 12 residues. As DNA, the CDR3 is TGTGCCTGGAGTGCAGGGCCAGATACGCAGTATTTT. As protein: CAWSAGPDTQYF.

The chain carries TRBV6-1 and TRBJ2-7, with D perhaps matching TRBD2 (5 bases). Germline CDR1 and CDR2: MNHNS and SASEGT. V lost 6 bases to trimming and J lost 6 bases, with 12 bases between them. The CDR3 length is 12 residues. The CDR3 protein is CASSQFRGEQYF. Written as DNA, the CDR3 is TGTGCCAGCAGCCAGTTCCGGGGCGAGCAGTACTTC.

The chain combines TRBV5-6 with TRBJ1-2; D is unresolved. V was pared by 3 bases and J by 8 bases, with 11 bases between. The germline V gene encodes CDR1 SGHDT and CDR2 YYEEEE. CDR3 length equals 12 residues. The CDR3 sequence: CASSWVGPGYTF. The CDR3 nucleotides are TGTGCCAGCAGCTGGGTAGGCCCCGGCTACACCTTC.

The chain employs TRBV6-6 and TRBJ1-1; D remains ambiguous. Looked up from germline, CDR1 is MNHNY and CDR2 is SVGAGI (reference sequence). CDR3 length equals 13 residues. V was shortened by 4 bases and J by 4 bases, with 10 bases between the two germline ends. The CDR3 bases are TGTGCCAGCAGTTCCGAGAGGGTCACTGAAGCTTTCTTT. This gives the protein CASSSERVTEAFF.

The chain has TRBV7-2 and TRBJ2-7; 11 bases are shared with TRBD2. Germline values: CDR1 SGHTA, CDR2 FQGNSA. Unmatched junction bases numbered 10, after V lost 10 bases and J lost 2 bases. The CDR3 has 15 amino acids. This chain's CDR3 is CATKLRLAGPYEQYF. The CDR3, as DNA: TGTGCCACCAAGCTTAGACTAGCGGGGCCCTACGAGCAGTACTTC.

The chain combines TRBV29-1 with TRBJ2-1, with D possibly matching TRBD1 (5 bases). CDR3 length: 14 amino acids. Looked up from germline, CDR1 is SQVTM and CDR2 is ANQGSEA. Between the trimmed V and J ends, which lost 3 bases and 7 bases, there was a span of 16 bases. The CDR3 sequence: CSVDDWRRQNEQFF. In nucleotides, the CDR3 is TGCAGCGTTGACGATTGGCGGAGACAGAATGAGCAGTTCTTC.

This chain links TRBV19 with TRBJ1-5; a possible D gene is TRBD1 (6 bases). The germline V gene has CDR1 LNHDA and CDR2 SQIVND (reference sequence). Trimming pared 7 bases from V and 5 bases from J, leaving 18 bases between. The CDR3 extends over 15 amino acids. CDR3 bases: TGTGCCAGTACCCCTGGGGGGGCGAGGGATCAGCCCCAGCATTTT. Translation: CASTPGGARDQPQHF.

The rearrangement links TRBV19 to TRBJ1-2, with TRBD1 matching 11 bases. Germline V gene lookup returns CDR1 LNHDA and CDR2 SQIVND (reference sequence). The CDR3 is 14 amino acids. Unmatched junction bases numbered 2, after V lost 6 bases and J lost 2 bases. CDR3 DNA sequence: TGTGCCAGTAGCCGGGACAGGGGGAACTATGGCTACACCTTC. Translating it yields CASSRDRGNYGYTF.

The chain has TRBV15 and TRBJ2-1; D uncertain. Trimming stripped 3 bases from V and 2 bases from J, with 11 bases between. Germline values: CDR1 LNHNV, CDR2 YYDKDF (reference sequence). The CDR3 loop spans 15 amino acids. CDR3 sequence (DNA): TGTGCCACCAGCAGGGGTGTGAGGACCTACAATGAGCAGTTCTTC. Its protein product is CATSRGVRTYNEQFF.

A note on this clone: No DNA is shown, since the ends of the CDR3 on it are uncertain; the CDR3 is the one TCRdb lists. This rearrangement joins TRBV28 to TRBJ1-1. The germline V gene has CDR1 MDHEN and CDR2 SYDVKM. Termini included, the CDR3 measures 12 amino acids. CDR3 sequence: CASSSSNTEAFF.

The genes are TRBV29-1 and TRBJ2-5, with 7 bases matching TRBD2. V shed 4 bases, J shed 3 bases, and the junction held 5 bases outside the gene matches. The CDR3 extends over 13 amino acids. Germline lookup yields CDR1 SQVTM and CDR2 ANQGSEA. CDR3 loop: CSVGWGGKETQYF. The DNA for the CDR3 is TGCAGCGTTGGATGGGGGGGAAAAGAGACCCAGTACTTC. The entire variable domain, with the rest obtained from reference TRBV29-1 and TRBJ2-5, is as follows: SAVISQKPSRDICQRGTSLTIQCQVDSQVTMMFWYRQQPGQSLTLIATANQGSEATYESGFVIDKFPISRPNLTFSTLTVSNMSPEDSSIYLCSVGWGGKETQYFGPGTRLLVL.

This clone has only a few counts. The chain is built from TRBV19 and TRBJ1-2; 7 bases agree with TRBD1. The CDR3 is 15 residues long. The V segment lost 6 bases and the J segment 10 bases; nucleotides outside the gene matches: 17. CDR1 and CDR2 from the germline V gene are LNHDA and SQIVND (reference sequence). The CDR3 DNA is TGTGCCAGTAGGAAGACCCTCCGGGACAGCGCTCCCTACACCTTC. Residues: CASRKTLRDSAPYTF.

The rearrangement joins TRBV4-2 to TRBJ2-3, with 11 bases identical to TRBD2. Germline-derived CDR1 and CDR2 are LGHNA and YNFKEQ. The CDR3 totals 19 residues. The V segment lost 0 bases and the J segment 2 bases; nucleotides outside the gene matches: 10. The CDR3 sequence is CASSQDVGVAGGSTDTQYF. CDR3 DNA: TGTGCCAGCAGCCAAGATGTCGGAGTAGCGGGAGGGTCCACAGATACGCAGTATTTT.

This chain uses TRBV19 with TRBJ1-1; D may be TRBD1 (6 bases). This CDR3 is 15 amino acids long. Germline V gives CDR1 LNHDA, CDR2 SQIVND (reference sequence). V was shortened by 3 bases and J by 5 bases, with 16 bases between the two germline ends. CDR3 in amino acids: CASSIPGAPYTEAFF. The CDR3, as DNA: TGTGCCAGTAGTATCCCGGGGGCGCCTTATACTGAAGCTTTCTTT.

This chain connects TRBV19 to TRBJ2-7; unclear D gene. Deletions cut 5 bases from V and 2 bases from J, with 16 bases between. There are 15 residues in the CDR3. CDR1 LNHDA and CDR2 SQIVND come from the germline V gene (reference sequence). CDR3 protein: CASSVKAGLAYEQYF. The CDR3 nucleotides are TGTGCCAGTAGTGTCAAGGCAGGCCTGGCCTACGAGCAGTACTTC.

This clone was counted between two and nine times. The chain has TRBV19 and TRBJ1-2; no reliable D call. Trimming left V 1 base short and J 5 bases short, with 5 bases between. Germline-derived CDR1 and CDR2 are LNHDA and SQIVND (reference sequence). The CDR3 loop spans 12 amino acids. CDR3 protein: CASSIGRYGYTF. The CDR3, as DNA: TGTGCCAGTAGTATAGGGAGATATGGCTACACCTTC.